This TCR beta chain was found in a study of blood T cell repertoires in COVID-19. The method was immunoSEQ multiplex PCR; TCRdb's version includes in-frame clones alone and lacks a portion of them. This table holds roughly 100,000 clones, about 88% found once. Input material: peripheral blood. The source is a man over 45 with active or convalescent COVID-19.

The CDR3 DNA is TGTGCCAGCTCACCACCGACTAGTAGGGACACCGGGGAGCTGTTTTTT. It translates to CASSPPTSRDTGELFF. J is TRBJ2-2 and V is TRBV18; D might be TRBD2 (6 bases). The V end lost 0 bases, the J end lost 3 bases, and 11 bases lay between the germline ends. Germline values: CDR1 KGHSH, CDR2 LQKENI. The CDR3 covers 16 residues.